Listed below are T cell receptor beta chains from one sample, sequenced in a study of blood T cell repertoires in COVID-19. Assay used: immunoSEQ multiplex PCR; TCRdb lists only in-frame clones, some missing. The sample holds roughly 250,000 clones; 70% to 85% are singletons and the top ten take 3% to 4%. Sequenced input: peripheral blood. These receptors originate from a woman in her thirties or forties with active or convalescent COVID-19. Each CDR3 is given without its conserved first and last residue.

v_gene: TRBV10-2
j_gene: TRBJ1-5
CDR3aa: ATNQLNQPQH

v_gene: TRBV5-1
j_gene: TRBJ2-2
CDR3aa: ASSPTGPGVTGELF

v_gene: TRBV5-6
j_gene: TRBJ2-2
CDR3aa: ASSLGQGMIDTGELF

v_gene: TRBV5-4
j_gene: TRBJ1-4
CDR3aa: ASSLRGTEEKLF

v_gene: TRBV6-5
j_gene: TRBJ1-4
CDR3aa: ASSSADGDNEKLF

v_gene: TRBV7-9
j_gene: TRBJ1-4
CDR3aa: ASSSSRVRGEKLF

v_gene: TRBV5-1
j_gene: TRBJ1-6
CDR3aa: ASSLDRANSPLH

v_gene: TRBV28
j_gene: TRBJ1-1
CDR3aa: ASSFLGGGGGEAF

v_gene: TRBV18
j_gene: TRBJ2-5
CDR3aa: ASSLLGSGETQY

v_gene: TRBV6-5
j_gene: TRBJ1-3
CDR3aa: ASSTGGSSGNTIY

v_gene: TRBV7-3
j_gene: TRBJ2-2
CDR3aa: ASSRQPSGGNTGELF

v_gene: TRBV30
j_gene: TRBJ2-5
CDR3aa: AWRGRGRETQY

v_gene: TRBV10-3
j_gene: TRBJ1-6
CDR3aa: AISDRDSPLH

v_gene: TRBV29-1
j_gene: TRBJ1-2
CDR3aa: SVPGARYGYT

v_gene: TRBV7-6
j_gene: TRBJ1-2
CDR3aa: ASSKTVPGQGANYGYT

v_gene: TRBV18
j_gene: TRBJ1-5
CDR3aa: ASSHDRGRRQPQH

v_gene: TRBV27
j_gene: TRBJ2-7
CDR3aa: ASSVDRVGYEQY

v_gene: TRBV28
j_gene: TRBJ2-7
CDR3aa: ASSPQSDRSYEQY

v_gene: TRBV7-8
j_gene: TRBJ2-1
CDR3aa: ASSLTFEVYRPSSYNEQF

v_gene: TRBV3-1/TRBV3-2
j_gene: TRBJ2-7
CDR3aa: ASSHGGAEQY

v_gene: TRBV7-2
j_gene: TRBJ2-1
CDR3aa: ASSLGQNEQF

v_gene: TRBV28
j_gene: TRBJ1-2
CDR3aa: ASSNRDTRRGYT

v_gene: TRBV18
j_gene: TRBJ2-7
CDR3aa: ASSPVYDRGMEQY

v_gene: TRBV5-4
j_gene: TRBJ1-4
CDR3aa: ASSEQPGQPTNEKLF

v_gene: TRBV6-1
j_gene: TRBJ1-1
CDR3aa: ASSEAGNGGLAEAF

v_gene: TRBV7-2
j_gene: TRBJ1-5
CDR3aa: ASSLLPGRDSNQPQH

v_gene: TRBV11-2
j_gene: TRBJ2-3
CDR3aa: ASNRGGGTDTQY

v_gene: TRBV18
j_gene: TRBJ1-1
CDR3aa: ASSPVEGGTEAF

v_gene: TRBV9
j_gene: TRBJ2-3
CDR3aa: ASSGTSTDTQY

v_gene: TRBV7-2
j_gene: TRBJ2-3
CDR3aa: ASSFKRGFTDTQY

v_gene: TRBV14
j_gene: TRBJ1-1
CDR3aa: ASSSSGTEAF

v_gene: TRBV4-1
j_gene: TRBJ1-2
CDR3aa: ASSQVGAYGYT

v_gene: TRBV2
j_gene: TRBJ2-3
CDR3aa: ASKRQDRTDTQY

v_gene: TRBV19
j_gene: TRBJ1-5
CDR3aa: ASSIRAGANQPQH

v_gene: TRBV7-9
j_gene: TRBJ2-7
CDR3aa: ASMVAQGAYEQY

v_gene: TRBV6-5
j_gene: TRBJ2-2
CDR3aa: ASRDRAGELF

v_gene: TRBV5-4
j_gene: TRBJ1-6
CDR3aa: ASSLDTGRVSPLH

v_gene: TRBV7-9
j_gene: TRBJ2-3
CDR3aa: ASSTRQGDEDTQY

v_gene: TRBV18
j_gene: TRBJ1-1
CDR3aa: ASSPRGLLGTEAF

v_gene: TRBV5-1
j_gene: TRBJ1-4
CDR3aa: ASSLGQGATNEKLF

v_gene: TRBV15
j_gene: TRBJ1-5
CDR3aa: ATSIIRGGDQPQH

v_gene: TRBV5-1
j_gene: TRBJ2-1
CDR3aa: ASSLETGVGNEQF

v_gene: TRBV27
j_gene: TRBJ2-5
CDR3aa: ASSLSSGDMETQY

v_gene: TRBV19
j_gene: TRBJ1-4
CDR3aa: ASSIAVRGAGQNEKLF

v_gene: TRBV23-1
j_gene: TRBJ1-1
CDR3aa: ASSQSRDRDNTEAF